This T cell receptor (beta chain) came from a study of control samples from healthy donors and cancer patients. Profiled with immunoSEQ multiplex PCR; TCRdb holds only in-frame clones, not every one. The sample has over 150,000 clones; 94% are singletons. This clone appeared once. This clonotype originated in a woman under 30 in good health. The material sequenced was blood.

The CDR3 sequence: CASSQGKQGLYNEQFF. CDR3 sequence (DNA): TGCGCCAGCAGCCAAGGTAAACAGGGCCTCTACAATGAGCAGTTCTTC. The V and J genes are TRBV4-1 and TRBJ2-1; TRBD1 is a possible D gene (6 bases). The CDR3 is 16 residues long. Germline values: CDR1 MGHRA, CDR2 YSYEKL. Deletions cut 1 base from V and 3 bases from J, with 13 bases between.